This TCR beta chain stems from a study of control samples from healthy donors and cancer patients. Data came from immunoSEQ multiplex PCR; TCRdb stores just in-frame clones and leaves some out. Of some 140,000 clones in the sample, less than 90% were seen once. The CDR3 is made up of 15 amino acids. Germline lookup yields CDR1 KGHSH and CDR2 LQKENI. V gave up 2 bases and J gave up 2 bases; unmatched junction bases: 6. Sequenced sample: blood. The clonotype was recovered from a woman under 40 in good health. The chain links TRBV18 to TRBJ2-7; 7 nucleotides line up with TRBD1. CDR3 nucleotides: TGTGCCAGCTCACCAGGGGCAGGGGGTACCTACGAGCAGTACTTC. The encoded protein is CASSPGAGGTYEQYF.